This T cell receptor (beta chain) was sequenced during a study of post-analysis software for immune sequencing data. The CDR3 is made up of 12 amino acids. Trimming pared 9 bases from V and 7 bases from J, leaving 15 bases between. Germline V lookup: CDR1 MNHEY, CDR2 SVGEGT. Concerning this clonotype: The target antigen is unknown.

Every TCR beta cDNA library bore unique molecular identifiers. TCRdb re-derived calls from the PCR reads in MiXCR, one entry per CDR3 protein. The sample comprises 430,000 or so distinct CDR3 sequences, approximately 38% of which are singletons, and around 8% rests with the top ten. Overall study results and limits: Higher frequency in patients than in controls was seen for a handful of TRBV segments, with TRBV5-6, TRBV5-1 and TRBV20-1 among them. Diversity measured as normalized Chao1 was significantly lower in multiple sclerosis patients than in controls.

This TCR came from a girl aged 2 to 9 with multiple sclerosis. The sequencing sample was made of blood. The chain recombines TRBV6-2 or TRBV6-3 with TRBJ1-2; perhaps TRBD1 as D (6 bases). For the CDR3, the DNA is TGTGCCAGTACAGGGTCTGGCGCTGGCTACACCTTC. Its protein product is CASTGSGAGYTF.